The 3 T cell receptor beta chains below come from one sample, sequenced in a study of T cells in narcolepsy (dated by TCRdb to the late 2010s). The library relied on the immunoSEQ multiplex PCR assay. TCRdb carries this immuneACCESS record with in-frame sequences only. Its versions omit some clonotypes, under half of them owing to an unresolved V gene in the studies checked, with the rest unexplained. The sample table holds 30,000 or so clones, of which over 70% were seen once. The ten largest clones take up 3% to 4% of the sample. Sequenced sample: memory (CD45RA-) CD4+ T cells from blood. The cell subset or site label of this sample denotes: memory T cells sorted ex vivo from peripheral blood. Receptors were obtained from a human donor in good health.

This clone came up a few times. The chain has TRBV5-4 and TRBJ2-1; D is undetermined. This CDR3 is built from 13 residues. The V gene's germline CDR1 is SGHNT and CDR2 YYREEE (reference sequence). V was clipped by 6 bases and J by 5 bases, with 12 bases between them. The CDR3 DNA is TGTGCCAGCACCTCTGGGGTCAACAATGAGCAGTTCTTC. Translation gives CASTSGVNNEQFF. The complete variable domain, with remaining parts taken from reference TRBV5-4 and TRBJ2-1, reads ETGVTQSPTHLIKTRGQQVTLRCSSQSGHNTVSWYQQALGQGPQFIFQYYREEENGRGNFPPRFSGLQFPNYSSELNVNALELDDSALYLCASTSGVNNEQFFGPGTRLTVL.

To note about this clone: It is likely a read error, because the conserved phenylalanine at the end of the CDR3 is missing. The V gene is TRBV29-1, the J gene TRBJ1-2, with a possible D match to TRBD1 (6 bases). The CDR3 spans 12 residues. Deletions cut 3 bases from V and 3 bases from J, with 8 bases between. Germline-derived CDR1 and CDR2 are SQVTM and ANQGSEA. DNA of the CDR3: TGCAGCGTTGATGCAGGGGACTATGGCTACACCCTC. This sequence encodes CSVDAGDYGYTL.

The chain is built from TRBV5-6 and TRBJ2-7; D gene unclear. The CDR3 extends over 15 amino acids. V was clipped by 0 bases and J by 2 bases, with 12 bases between them. CDR1 and CDR2 from the germline V gene are SGHDT and YYEEEE. The DNA of the CDR3 is TGTGCCAGCAGCTTGGTCGGTAAGATGACCTACGAGCAGTACTTC. This translates into CASSLVGKMTYEQYF.